The 8 T cell receptor beta chains reported below all come from one sample, sequenced in a study of Graves' ophthalmopathy and Graves' hyperthyroidism. The authors amplified TCR beta CDR3 regions from RNA transcripts. HTBI primers primed a first-round RT-PCR, and a second-round multiplex PCR followed. Each CDR3 protein gets one entry after TCRdb re-called the multiplex PCR reads with MiXCR. The table has nearly 400,000 distinct CDR3 sequences, around 18% seen once. The sequenced material came from peripheral blood. These receptors were taken from a woman under 30 with Graves' ophthalmopathy.

This clonotype has ten or more counts. The chain couples TRBV6-5 to TRBJ1-5, with TRBD1 matching 11 bases. The germline gives CDR1 MNHEY, CDR2 SVGAGI. The CDR3 runs 19 residues. J was trimmed by 0 bases and V by 6 bases; bases with no gene match: 13. The CDR3 nucleotides read TGTGCCAGCAGCAGACCCGGGACAGGGGGGTTTAGTAGCAATCAGCCCCAGCATTTT. As protein: CASSRPGTGGFSSNQPQHF.

This clonotype has just a few counts. No conserved phenylalanine or tryptophan ends this CDR3, so it is likely a read error. The DNA is left out, because the CDR3 cannot be placed on it with certainty; the CDR3 is given as TCRdb lists it. This chain joins TRBV6-9 and TRBJ2-6. The CDR3 numbers 8 amino acids, ends counted. Germline V lookup: CDR1 MNHGY, CDR2 SVAAGI. The CDR3 here is CASSYSKL.

There are many counts of this clonotype. This rearrangement joins TRBV7-8 to TRBJ1-5; D is possibly TRBD1 (6 bases). V was clipped by 5 bases and J by 6 bases, with 20 bases between them. This CDR3 is 16 amino acids long. Per germline, CDR1 SGHVS and CDR2 FQNEAQ. Written as DNA, the CDR3 is TGTGCCAGCAGCCAAAGAGCGGGGGGCGCCGGTCAGCCCCAGCATTTT. Its protein is CASSQRAGGAGQPQHF. The full variable domain, in which reference TRBV7-8 and TRBJ1-5 provide the parts outside the CDR3, is GAGVSQSPRYKVAKRGQDVALRCDPISGHVSLFWYQQALGQGPEFLTYFQNEAQLDKSGLPSDRFFAERPEGSVSTLKIQRTQQEDSAVYLCASSQRAGGAGQPQHFGDGTRLSIL.

V is TRBV7-3 and J is TRBJ2-5; D gene unclear. Germline V gives CDR1 SGHTA, CDR2 FQGTGA. The CDR3 spans 16 residues. The germline V and J ends were trimmed by 0 bases and 1 base, with 12 bases remaining between them. The DNA for the CDR3 is TGTGCCAGCAGCTTAACGGGTCCAGGACCCCAAGAGACCCAGTACTTC. This sequence encodes CASSLTGPGPQETQYF.

The chain carries TRBV27 and TRBJ1-5; unclear D gene. Trimming removed 3 bases from V and 7 bases from J, with 13 bases in between. Germline CDR1 and CDR2: MNHEY and SMNVEV (reference sequence). This CDR3 is 14 amino acids long. The CDR3 protein is CASSLKRGSQPQHF. CDR3 nucleotides: TGTGCCAGCAGTTTGAAGCGTGGAAGCCAGCCCCAGCATTTT.

In its sample, this clonotype was seen many times. The chain uses TRBV11-2 and TRBJ2-7; 12 bases match TRBD2. The CDR3 totals 19 residues. Per the germline V gene, CDR1 is SGHAT and CDR2 is FQNNGV. V gave up 0 bases and J gave up 3 bases; unmatched junction bases: 12. CDR3: CASSLDPSGGAGKYYEQYF. The CDR3 DNA reads TGTGCCAGCAGCTTAGATCCTAGCGGGGGGGCCGGAAAGTACTACGAGCAGTACTTC.

This clonotype was picked up many times. The V call is TRBV6-5, the J call TRBJ2-7; D unresolved. Trimming cost V 5 bases and J 5 bases, with 7 bases left between them. CDR1 MNHEY and CDR2 SVGAGI come from the germline V gene. This CDR3 is 11 amino acids long. DNA of the CDR3: TGTGCCAGCAGTCATAATCACGAGCAGTACTTC. It yields the protein CASSHNHEQYF.

The chain uses TRBV30 and TRBJ1-2; D unresolved. Trimming stripped 3 bases from V and 5 bases from J, with 19 bases between. Per the germline V gene, CDR1 is GTSNPN and CDR2 is SVGIG (reference sequence). The CDR3 is made up of 15 amino acids. CDR3 sequence: CAWRAGVTSGYGYTF. The CDR3 DNA reads TGTGCCTGGAGGGCCGGGGTCACTTCAGGTTATGGCTACACCTTC.